The present T cell receptor (beta chain) was sequenced within a study of brain metastases from non-small cell lung cancer. As to this clone: Antigen unknown. Germline is not matched at one junction end, which may reflect a read error.

This CDR3 spans 15 amino acids. Germline V gene lookup returns CDR1 MNHEY and CDR2 SMNVEV (reference sequence). Data came from immunoSEQ multiplex PCR; TCRdb stores just in-frame clones and leaves some out. The top ten clones hold 15% of a sample with fewer than 2,500 clones, approximately 84% of them seen once. Notes on the study in general: Brain metastases had lower T-cell infiltration than primary tumors. In roughly 64% of brain metastases, T-cell clones were expanded compared with matched primary tumors. Metastases had sparse T cells but largely shared repertoires with primaries.

The sample was primary lung tumor tissue. The chain carries TRBV27 and TRBJ2-6, with D perhaps given as TRBD1 or TRBD2 (5 bases each). The TCR originated in a donor aged 40 or older with non-small cell lung cancer. Here the CDR3 reads CASSPQVFGANVLTF. As DNA, the CDR3 is TGTGCCAGCAGTCCCCAGGTTTTCGGGGCTAACGTCCTGACTTTC.